The 29 T cell receptor beta chains given below trace back to one sample, sequenced in a study of T cells in tumors and immune-related adverse events. Profiling relied on immunoSEQ multiplex PCR, and the TCRdb table lists in-frame clones only, not all of them. Of roughly 24,000 clones detected, 75% to 95% appear once; the ten largest clones hold roughly 1.3%. The specimen was lymph node tissue, collected from a patient treated with anti-PD-1 therapy. Receptors were obtained from a female donor with metastatic renal cell carcinoma.

The chain combines TRBV6-5 with TRBJ2-7, with 8 bases identical to TRBD1. The CDR3 consists of 15 residues. The trim removed 5 bases at V and 6 bases at J, leaving 12 bases unmatched. Germline CDR1 and CDR2: MNHEY and SVGAGI. The CDR3 loop reads CASSRPGQGRLEQYF. The CDR3 bases are TGTGCCAGCAGTCGCCCAGGACAGGGAAGGCTCGAGCAGTACTTC.

This rearrangement joins TRBV7-9 to TRBJ1-4; no firm D call. With 2 bases removed from V and 8 bases from J, the gap between germline ends came to 15 bases. The CDR3 totals 15 residues. From germline, CDR1 is SEHNR and CDR2 FQNEAQ (reference sequence). The CDR3 here is CASSLILGPREKLFF. In DNA form, the CDR3 reads TGTGCCAGCAGCTTAATTTTAGGACCTCGGGAAAAACTGTTTTTT.

The gene calls are TRBV7-2 and TRBJ2-2, with 7 positions matching TRBD2. There are 15 residues in the CDR3. CDR1 is SGHTA, CDR2 FQGNSA, per germline. The trim removed 5 bases at V and 4 bases at J, leaving 7 bases unmatched. CDR3 DNA: TGTGCCAGCAGCCCGAGCGGGGCTATCACCGGGGAGCTGTTTTTT. It translates to CASSPSGAITGELFF.

This chain joins TRBV7-2 and TRBJ2-1; TRBD1 aligns across 10 bases. V trimming: 5 bases; J trimming: 5 bases; junction bases outside the gene matches: 6. Germline V gives CDR1 SGHTA, CDR2 FQGNSA. The CDR3 has 15 residues. The CDR3 loop is CASSRDRGLNNEQFF. For the CDR3, the DNA is TGTGCCAGCAGCAGGGACAGGGGCTTGAACAATGAGCAGTTCTTC. The full variable domain, its missing parts supplied by reference TRBV7-2 and TRBJ2-1, is GAGVSQSPSNKVTEKGKDVELRCDPISGHTALYWYRQSLGQGLEFLIYFQGNSAPDKSGLPSDRFSAERTGGSVSTLTIQRTQQEDSAVYLCASSRDRGLNNEQFFGPGTRLTVL.

V usage is TRBV7-2 and J usage is TRBJ1-2; 9 bases fit TRBD1. Trimming removed 4 bases from V and 7 bases from J; junction bases left unmatched: 7. Per the germline V gene, CDR1 is SGHTA and CDR2 is FQGNSA. The length of the CDR3 is 14 residues. CDR3 sequence reads: CASSSGGDRVGYTF. CDR3 nucleotide sequence: TGTGCCAGCAGCTCTGGGGGGGACAGGGTTGGCTACACCTTC.

Concerning this clone itself: The junction departs from germline at one end; a sequencing error may be responsible. The chain links TRBV7-8 to TRBJ1-5; 7 nucleotides agree with TRBD1. The length of the CDR3 is 16 residues. Germline loops: CDR1 SGHVS, CDR2 FQNEAQ. The CDR3 DNA follows: TGTGCCAGCAGCTTAGCCTATAACAGGGGCAAACAGCCCCAGCATTTT. Amino acids: CASSLAYNRGKQPQHF. The entire variable domain, with the rest obtained from reference TRBV7-8 and TRBJ1-5, is as follows: GAGVSQSPRYKVAKRGQDVALRCDPISGHVSLFWYQQALGQGPEFLTYFQNEAQLDKSGLPSDRFFAERPEGSVSTLKIQRTQQEDSAVYLCASSLAYNRGKQPQHFGDGTRLSIL.

This chain uses TRBV5-1 with TRBJ2-7; TRBD1 matches at 8 bases. The CDR3 runs 17 residues. The V segment lost 3 bases and the J segment 1 base; nucleotides outside the gene matches: 12. Per germline, CDR1 SGHRS and CDR2 YFSETQ. DNA for the CDR3: TGCGCCAGCAGCTCAAAACCGGGACAGGATTTTTCCTACGAGCAGTACTTC. The encoded protein is CASSSKPGQDFSYEQYF.

This CDR3 reads CAIRGDRRNYGYTF. CDR3 nucleotides: TGTGCCATCAGGGGGGACAGGCGAAACTATGGCTACACCTTC. This chain uses TRBV10-3 with TRBJ1-2, with 8 bases fitting TRBD1. Germline trimming cut 6 bases from V and 2 bases from J; bases unmatched to any gene: 5. This CDR3 has 14 residues. Per the germline V gene, CDR1 is ENHRY and CDR2 is SYGVKD.

This chain links TRBV4-3 with TRBJ2-7, with D hard to call. Germline V lookup: CDR1 LGHNA, CDR2 YSLEER. V lost 1 base and J 3 bases, leaving 13 bases between the germline ends. The CDR3 has 15 amino acids. CDR3 nucleotide sequence: TGCGCCAGCAGCCAAGGCCTAACTCTGGGCTACGAGCAGTACTTC. As protein: CASSQGLTLGYEQYF.

The rearrangement links TRBV18 to TRBJ2-5; D uncertain. V lost 3 bases to trimming and J lost 2 bases, with 7 bases between them. The CDR3 extends over 13 amino acids. CDR1 KGHSH and CDR2 LQKENI come from the germline V gene. CDR3 DNA: TGTGCCAGCTCACCGTTCCCACAAGAGACCCAGTACTTC. Its translation is CASSPFPQETQYF.

This clone occurred once. The CDR3 nucleotides read TGTGCCAGCAGATACGACACCCTTAGCAATCAGCCCCAGCATTTT. Its translation is CASRYDTLSNQPQHF. The gene calls are TRBV6-1 and TRBJ1-5; no clear D gene. The CDR3 spans 15 residues. Germline V gives CDR1 MNHNS, CDR2 SASEGT. Trimming shortened V by 6 bases and J by 0 bases, and 12 bases separated the two germline ends.

The chain employs TRBV28 and TRBJ2-1; no clear D gene. V was shortened by 8 bases and J by 0 bases, with 11 bases between the two germline ends. Germline lookup yields CDR1 MDHEN and CDR2 SYDVKM. This CDR3 has 14 amino acids. The CDR3 sequence: CASERLSSYNEQFF. The CDR3 DNA reads as TGTGCCAGCGAGCGTCTGAGCTCCTACAATGAGCAGTTCTTC.

The chain is built from TRBV5-5 and TRBJ1-3, with D perhaps matching TRBD1 (5 bases). This CDR3 comprises 15 residues. Germline V gives CDR1 SGHKS, CDR2 YYEKEE (reference sequence). Trimming cost V 5 bases and J 4 bases, with 16 bases left between them. CDR3: CASRRGRNLGNTIYF. In DNA, the CDR3 is TGTGCCAGCAGAAGGGGACGGAATCTGGGAAACACCATATATTTT.

J is TRBJ2-5 and V is TRBV11-3; 10 bases align to TRBD2. Losses at the gene ends were 4 bases for V and 5 bases for J; bases not matched to a gene: 10. The germline V gene has CDR1 SGHNT and CDR2 YENEEA. The CDR3 consists of 16 residues. This CDR3 is CASSSRLAGSFETQYF. CDR3 bases: TGTGCCAGCAGCTCAAGACTAGCGGGCTCCTTTGAGACCCAGTACTTC.

The chain recombines TRBV5-1 with TRBJ1-5; D not certain. V lost 4 bases, J lost 1 base, and 6 bases lay in between. The CDR3 is made up of 13 amino acids. Germline CDR1 SGHRS, CDR2 YFSETQ. The CDR3 region has the DNA TGCGCCAGCAGCACGGACAGCAATCAGCCCCAGCATTTT. It encodes CASSTDSNQPQHF.

The J gene is TRBJ2-1, the V gene TRBV2, with TRBD2 identical over 9 bases. Trimming at V came to 7 bases and at J to 0 bases, leaving 10 bases not matched to a gene. CDR3 length: 17 amino acids. Germline-derived CDR1 and CDR2 are SNHLY and FYNNEI. The CDR3 is CASITTSGWSSYNEQFF. The CDR3, as DNA: TGTGCCAGCATCACGACTAGCGGTTGGAGCTCCTACAATGAGCAGTTCTTC.

This sequence joins TRBV2 and TRBJ2-5; D is possibly TRBD2 (6 bases). Between the trimmed V and J ends, which lost 3 bases and 5 bases, there was a span of 19 bases. The CDR3 has 16 amino acids. CDR1 and CDR2 from the germline V gene are SNHLY and FYNNEI. The CDR3 spells CASSDEGGRSEETQYF. CDR3 coding DNA: TGTGCCAGCAGTGACGAAGGAGGGAGGAGCGAGGAGACCCAGTACTTC.

J is TRBJ1-5 and V is TRBV9; no definite D call. Germline V CDR1 and CDR2: SGDLS, YYNGEE. V was shortened by 4 bases and J by 3 bases, with 14 bases between the two germline ends. This CDR3 region has 15 residues. DNA of the CDR3: TGTGCCAGCAGCTACGATGTTCGGGACAATCAGCCCCAGCATTTT. As protein: CASSYDVRDNQPQHF.

By share, this clone ranks as large (0.1 to 1%). This chain links TRBV5-1 with TRBJ2-5; 8 bases map to TRBD1. V lost 3 bases and J lost 7; bases outside the gene matches: 11. The CDR3 consists of 15 residues. Germline V CDR1 and CDR2: SGHRS, YFSETQ. In nucleotides, the CDR3 is TGCGCCAGCAGCTCTGTGACAGGGGAAGAGGGGACCCAGTACTTC. It specifies CASSSVTGEEGTQYF.

This clone has a single count. Sequence at one end of the junction differs from germline and may be a read error. The chain couples TRBV5-1 to TRBJ2-1; a weak D match, TRBD2 (6 bases). This CDR3 is 13 amino acids long. Germline CDR1 and CDR2: SGHRS and YFSETQ. CDR3 nucleotide sequence: TGCGCCAGCAGCTTGGTGGGAGGTTCGAGCAGGGTCTTC. As protein: CASSLVGGSSRVF.

This clone showed up just once. V and J are TRBV27 and TRBJ1-1; no clear D gene. The length of the CDR3 is 13 residues. Germline CDR1 MNHEY, CDR2 SMNVEV (reference sequence). Trimming removed 3 bases at V and 3 bases at J, with 8 bases between. CDR3 in amino acids: CASSFGRDTEAFF. The CDR3 coding sequence is TGTGCCAGCAGTTTCGGACGGGACACTGAAGCTTTCTTT.

The chain uses TRBV29-1 and TRBJ2-5, with TRBD1 as a possible D gene (8 bases). V was shortened by 4 bases and J by 3 bases, with 18 bases between the two germline ends. The germline CDR1 and CDR2 sequences are SQVTM and ANQGSEA. The CDR3 has 15 amino acids. CDR3 region: CSVAFRTGREETQYF. The CDR3 nucleotides read TGCAGCGTTGCTTTTAGGACAGGGAGGGAAGAGACCCAGTACTTC.

V usage is TRBV10-3 and J usage is TRBJ2-7, with 7 bases lining up with TRBD1. The CDR3 covers 12 residues. J lost 5 bases, V lost 4 bases, and 2 bases had no gene match. Germline V gene sequence: CDR1 ENHRY, CDR2 SYGVKD. CDR3 amino acids: CAISGQGDEQYF. CDR3 bases: TGTGCCATCAGTGGACAGGGAGACGAGCAGTACTTC.

This rearrangement joins TRBV15 to TRBJ1-2; the D gene is possibly TRBD1 (6 bases). V was shortened by 1 base and J by 1 base, with 10 bases between the two germline ends. The V gene's germline CDR1 is LNHNV and CDR2 YYDKDF (reference sequence). This CDR3 region has 15 residues. CDR3 amino acids: CATSRVGANNYGYTF. The CDR3 nucleotides read TGTGCCACCAGCAGAGTGGGGGCGAATAACTATGGCTACACCTTC.

V and J are TRBV4-2 and TRBJ1-1; no firm D call. This CDR3 is 14 amino acids long. Germline-derived CDR1 and CDR2 are LGHNA and YNFKEQ. V gave up 0 bases and J gave up 1 base, with 6 bases separating them. CDR3 amino acids: CASSQERQNTEAFF. CDR3 coding DNA: TGTGCCAGCAGCCAAGAAAGGCAGAACACTGAAGCTTTCTTT.

The chain couples TRBV4-1 to TRBJ1-4, with D perhaps matching TRBD1 (6 bases). Trimming left V 4 bases short and J 0 bases short, with 9 bases between. Germline V CDR1 and CDR2: MGHRA, YSYEKL. This CDR3 has 15 residues. The DNA for the CDR3 is TGCGCCAGCAGCCGCCCAGGGGCAACTAATGAAAAACTGTTTTTT. As protein: CASSRPGATNEKLFF.

The J gene is TRBJ2-1, the V gene TRBV11-3; no definite D call. The germline gives CDR1 SGHNT, CDR2 YENEEA. The CDR3 has 14 residues. V shed 4 bases and J shed 8 bases, with 15 bases lying between them. The CDR3 region has the DNA TGTGCCAGCAGCTACGAAGCCTCACCTTATGAGCAGTTCTTC. Its translation: CASSYEASPYEQFF. The complete variable domain, with remaining parts taken from reference TRBV11-3 and TRBJ2-1, reads EAGVVQSPRYKIIEKKQPVAFWCNPISGHNTLYWYLQNLGQGPELLIRYENEEAVDDSQLPKDRFSAERLKGVDSTLKIQPAELGDSAVYLCASSYEASPYEQFFGPGTRLTVL.

The chain recombines TRBV2 with TRBJ2-5, with D perhaps matching TRBD1 (6 bases). Looked up from germline, CDR1 is SNHLY and CDR2 is FYNNEI. CDR3 length: 14 residues. Deletions cut 6 bases from V and 5 bases from J, with 16 bases between. The CDR3 here is CASREQGGGETQYF. The CDR3 DNA reads TGTGCCAGCAGAGAACAGGGCGGTGGGGAGACCCAGTACTTC. The full variable domain, completed using reference TRBV2 and TRBJ2-5, is EPEVTQTPSHQVTQMGQEVILRCVPISNHLYFYWYRQILGQKVEFLVSFYNNEISEKSEIFDDQFSVERPDGSNFTLKIRSTKLEDSAMYFCASREQGGGETQYFGPGTRLLVL.

The genes are TRBV7-9 and TRBJ1-5, with D possibly TRBD1 on 5 matching bases. The CDR3 has 16 amino acids. Trimming shortened V by 2 bases and J by 7 bases, and 18 bases separated the two germline ends. CDR1 and CDR2 (germline): SEHNR, FQNEAQ (reference sequence). CDR3 in amino acids: CASSLSTLGGYQPQHF. CDR3 nucleotides: TGTGCCAGCAGCTTATCGACCCTGGGGGGTTACCAGCCCCAGCATTTT.